A selection of T cell receptor beta chains follows, all from one sample in a study of beta chain features in type 1 diabetes. Profiled with immunoSEQ multiplex PCR; TCRdb holds only in-frame clones, not every one. The sample gives some 230,000 clones, 9% to 10% of which show up once; under 0.045% is in the top ten. The sample consisted of naive CD4+ T cells from blood. These receptors were obtained from a woman in her late teens or twenties in good health. The CDR3 runs from the conserved cysteine through the conserved F or W. A D gene is named only where the DNA matches it firmly. Size is omitted from some rows. Given values are once, few, many or a class for expanded clones.

J gene: TRBJ1-3; D gene: TRBD1; V gene: TRBV5-4; CDR3 length: 14; clone size: NA; CDR3 DNA: TGTGCCAGCAGCCCTGGACAGGCTCGAAACACCATATATTTT; CDR3 protein: CASSPGQARNTIYF
J gene: TRBJ1-2; D gene: TRBD1; V gene: TRBV19; CDR3 length: 13; clone size: few; CDR3 DNA: TGTGCCAGTAGCGGGACAGCCAACTATGGCTACACCTTC; CDR3 protein: CASSGTANYGYTF
J gene: TRBJ2-3; D gene: TRBD1; V gene: TRBV5-8; CDR3 length: 13; clone size: few; CDR3 DNA: TGTGCCAGCAGCCGACAGGGATCGGATACGCAGTATTTT; CDR3 protein: CASSRQGSDTQYF
J gene: TRBJ1-1; D gene: TRBD1; V gene: TRBV4-1; CDR3 length: 16; clone size: few; CDR3 DNA: TGCGCCAGCAGGGATTGGCGAGGGGGCTCCAACACTGAAGCTTTCTTT; CDR3 protein: CASRDWRGGSNTEAFF
J gene: TRBJ1-2; D gene: TRBD1; V gene: TRBV5-6; CDR3 length: 15; clone size: few; CDR3 DNA: TGTGCCAGCAGCCAGGGACAGCTGCCTAACTATGGCTACACCTTC; CDR3 protein: CASSQGQLPNYGYTF
J gene: TRBJ2-1; D gene: TRBD2; V gene: TRBV5-4; CDR3 length: 15; clone size: NA; CDR3 DNA: TGTGCCAGCAGCTATGGGACTAGCGGGGGCGATGAGCAGTTCTTC; CDR3 protein: CASSYGTSGGDEQFF
J gene: TRBJ1-2; D gene: NA; V gene: TRBV4-1; CDR3 length: 14; clone size: NA; CDR3 DNA: TGCGCCAGCAGCCAGGAGGGGACGGGCTATGGCTACACCTTC; CDR3 protein: CASSQEGTGYGYTF
J gene: TRBJ2-1; D gene: TRBD1; V gene: TRBV7-9; CDR3 length: 14; clone size: few; CDR3 DNA: TGTGCCAGCAGCCGGGACAGATCCTACAATGAGCAGTTCTTC; CDR3 protein: CASSRDRSYNEQFF
J gene: TRBJ2-2; D gene: NA; V gene: TRBV10-3; CDR3 length: 14; clone size: few; CDR3 DNA: TGTGCCACCTACTGGAGTAACGGTCCCGGGGAGCTGTTTTTT; CDR3 protein: CATYWSNGPGELFF
J gene: TRBJ1-1; D gene: TRBD1; V gene: TRBV27; CDR3 length: 12; clone size: NA; CDR3 DNA: TGTGCCAGCAAACCCAGACAGGGTGAAGCTTTCTTT; CDR3 protein: CASKPRQGEAFF
J gene: TRBJ1-1; D gene: NA; V gene: TRBV6-1; CDR3 length: 13; clone size: NA; CDR3 DNA: TGTGCCAGCAGTGAACTAGCCAGCGCTGAAGCTTTCTTT; CDR3 protein: CASSELASAEAFF
J gene: TRBJ2-7; D gene: TRBD1; V gene: TRBV5-1; CDR3 length: 16; clone size: NA; CDR3 DNA: TGCGCCAGCAGCTCCGGAAGCGGGACAGGGAGCTACGAGCAGTACTTC; CDR3 protein: CASSSGSGTGSYEQYF
J gene: TRBJ2-2; D gene: NA; V gene: TRBV29-1; CDR3 length: 11; clone size: NA; CDR3 DNA: TGCAGCGTCTCACGGGGGGGGGAGCTGTTTTTT; CDR3 protein: CSVSRGGELFF
J gene: TRBJ1-1; D gene: NA; V gene: TRBV4-1; CDR3 length: 14; clone size: few; CDR3 DNA: TGCGCCAGCAGCCAAGATCTGGCAGGGTTTGCGTCTTTCTTT; CDR3 protein: CASSQDLAGFASFF
J gene: TRBJ2-7; D gene: TRBD2; V gene: TRBV2; CDR3 length: 15; clone size: few; CDR3 DNA: TGTGCCAGCAAGCTGTCGGCCGGGGGGGGGCTCGAGCAGTACTTC; CDR3 protein: CASKLSAGGGLEQYF
J gene: TRBJ2-1; D gene: TRBD2; V gene: TRBV6-5; CDR3 length: 15; clone size: NA; CDR3 DNA: TGTGCCAGCAGTGTGACTAGCGGGAGAAGTGGTGAGCAGTTCTTC; CDR3 protein: CASSVTSGRSGEQFF
J gene: TRBJ1-1; D gene: NA; V gene: TRBV5-1; CDR3 length: 13; clone size: few; CDR3 DNA: TGCGCCAGCAGCTTACTGACAGACACTGAAGCTTTCTTT; CDR3 protein: CASSLLTDTEAFF
J gene: TRBJ1-2; D gene: TRBD1; V gene: TRBV19; CDR3 length: 12; clone size: NA; CDR3 DNA: TGTGCCAGTAGTTCCGACAGGGGAAGCTACACCTTC; CDR3 protein: CASSSDRGSYTF
J gene: TRBJ2-1; D gene: TRBD2; V gene: TRBV5-1; CDR3 length: 18; clone size: few; CDR3 DNA: TGCGCCAGCAGCTTGAGGTTGGTGGAGCGGGGGTCCTACAATGAGCAGTTCTTC; CDR3 protein: CASSLRLVERGSYNEQFF
J gene: TRBJ2-5; D gene: TRBD2; V gene: TRBV5-4; CDR3 length: 11; clone size: NA; CDR3 DNA: TGTGCCAGCAGCGCGGGGGGGCCCCAGTACTTC; CDR3 protein: CASSAGGPQYF
J gene: TRBJ1-1; D gene: NA; V gene: TRBV27; CDR3 length: 13; clone size: once; CDR3 DNA: TGTGCCAGCAGTTTATCACGGGGGACTGAAGCTTTCTTT; CDR3 protein: CASSLSRGTEAFF
J gene: TRBJ1-1; D gene: NA; V gene: TRBV5-1; CDR3 length: 15; clone size: NA; CDR3 DNA: TGCGCCAGCAGCTTGGGGCAGGGTACGCACACTGAAGCTTTCTTT; CDR3 protein: CASSLGQGTHTEAFF
J gene: TRBJ1-1; D gene: NA; V gene: TRBV25-1; CDR3 length: 11; clone size: few; CDR3 DNA: TGTGCCAGCAGTTTTGGAGGCGAAGCTTTCTTT; CDR3 protein: CASSFGGEAFF
J gene: TRBJ2-5; D gene: TRBD1; V gene: TRBV5-4; CDR3 length: 15; clone size: few; CDR3 DNA: TGTGCCAGCAGCCAAGAAAGACAGGGGCAAGAGACCCAGTACTTC; CDR3 protein: CASSQERQGQETQYF
J gene: TRBJ1-1; D gene: TRBD1; V gene: TRBV18; CDR3 length: 14; clone size: few; CDR3 DNA: TGTGCCAGCTCACCGCCGGGACAGGCATTTGAAGCTTTCTTT; CDR3 protein: CASSPPGQAFEAFF
J gene: TRBJ2-1; D gene: TRBD2; V gene: TRBV6-6; CDR3 length: 15; clone size: few; CDR3 DNA: TGTGCCAGCAGCCTTACTAGCGGGTCCAACAATGAGCAGTTCTTC; CDR3 protein: CASSLTSGSNNEQFF
J gene: TRBJ2-1; D gene: TRBD2; V gene: TRBV9; CDR3 length: 13; clone size: few; CDR3 DNA: TGTGCCAGCAGCGCAAGGACTAGCAATGAGCAGTTCTTC; CDR3 protein: CASSARTSNEQFF
J gene: TRBJ2-2; D gene: TRBD2; V gene: TRBV29-1; CDR3 length: 15; clone size: NA; CDR3 DNA: TGCAGCGTTCCGGGGGGGTTAGGGAAGACCGGGGAGCTGTTTTTT; CDR3 protein: CSVPGGLGKTGELFF
J gene: TRBJ1-2; D gene: NA; V gene: TRBV4-1; CDR3 length: 14; clone size: few; CDR3 DNA: TGCGCCAGCAGCCAAGGGCAGGGGTACGATGGCTACACCTTC; CDR3 protein: CASSQGQGYDGYTF
J gene: TRBJ2-3; D gene: TRBD1; V gene: TRBV10-3; CDR3 length: 17; clone size: few; CDR3 DNA: TGTGCCATCAGTGAGCCCAGTGGACAGGGGGCCACAGATACGCAGTATTTT; CDR3 protein: CAISEPSGQGATDTQYF
J gene: TRBJ1-3; D gene: NA; V gene: TRBV2; CDR3 length: 13; clone size: NA; CDR3 DNA: TGTGCCAGCAGTCTACAGGTTGGAAACACCATATATTTT; CDR3 protein: CASSLQVGNTIYF
J gene: TRBJ2-3; D gene: NA; V gene: TRBV4-1; CDR3 length: 13; clone size: few; CDR3 DNA: TGCGCCAGCACTGCGTCGGGCACAGATACGCAGTATTTT; CDR3 protein: CASTASGTDTQYF
J gene: TRBJ2-1; D gene: NA; V gene: TRBV6-1; CDR3 length: 15; clone size: NA; CDR3 DNA: TGTGCCAGCAGTGATTTGGGACTCGTGTACAATGAGCAGTTCTTC; CDR3 protein: CASSDLGLVYNEQFF
J gene: TRBJ2-7; D gene: TRBD2; V gene: TRBV7-9; CDR3 length: 14; clone size: few; CDR3 DNA: TGTGCCAGCAGCTTAGTCAGCGGGAGCTACGAGCAGTACTTC; CDR3 protein: CASSLVSGSYEQYF
J gene: TRBJ2-1; D gene: TRBD2; V gene: TRBV30; CDR3 length: 14; clone size: few; CDR3 DNA: TGTGCCTGGAGTTCCCAACCGGGGGGGAATGAGCAGTTCTTC; CDR3 protein: CAWSSQPGGNEQFF
J gene: TRBJ2-5; D gene: TRBD2; V gene: TRBV5-1; CDR3 length: 15; clone size: few; CDR3 DNA: TGCGCCAGCAGCTTTTTAGGACTAGCGGAAGAGACCCAGTACTTC; CDR3 protein: CASSFLGLAEETQYF
J gene: TRBJ1-6; D gene: NA; V gene: TRBV5-1; CDR3 length: 13; clone size: many; CDR3 DNA: TGCGCCAGCAGCTTGGATTTGCGTTCACCCCTCCACTTT; CDR3 protein: CASSLDLRSPLHF
J gene: TRBJ1-5; D gene: TRBD1; V gene: TRBV19; CDR3 length: 14; clone size: NA; CDR3 DNA: TGTGCCAGTAGTGTGGCAGGGGGCGGACAGCCCCAGCATTTT; CDR3 protein: CASSVAGGGQPQHF
J gene: TRBJ2-7; D gene: NA; V gene: TRBV7-9; CDR3 length: 18; clone size: few; CDR3 DNA: TGTGCCAGCAGCTTAAACAGGGACCCCTCTCCGGCGCCCTACGAGCAGTACTTC; CDR3 protein: CASSLNRDPSPAPYEQYF
J gene: TRBJ2-5; D gene: NA; V gene: TRBV20-1; CDR3 length: 11; clone size: NA; CDR3 DNA: TGCAGTGCCCGGTTAATCGAGACCCAGTACTTC; CDR3 protein: CSARLIETQYF
J gene: TRBJ1-6; D gene: TRBD1; V gene: TRBV7-2; CDR3 length: 15; clone size: NA; CDR3 DNA: TGTGCCAGCAGCTTGGATGCAGGGGGTTTCTCACCCCTCCACTTT; CDR3 protein: CASSLDAGGFSPLHF
J gene: TRBJ2-1; D gene: TRBD2; V gene: TRBV27; CDR3 length: 15; clone size: NA; CDR3 DNA: TGTGCCAGCAGTTCCATAGCGGGGGCGGACAATGAGCAGTTCTTC; CDR3 protein: CASSSIAGADNEQFF
J gene: TRBJ2-7; D gene: TRBD1; V gene: TRBV7-9; CDR3 length: 15; clone size: many; CDR3 DNA: TGTGCCAGCAGCCTATCCGGGACAGGGGGTTCCGAGCAGTACTTC; CDR3 protein: CASSLSGTGGSEQYF
J gene: TRBJ2-1; D gene: TRBD1; V gene: TRBV4-2; CDR3 length: 16; clone size: few; CDR3 DNA: TGTGCCAGCAGCCAAGATGTGGCAGGGGGCCCCAATGAGCAGTTCTTC; CDR3 protein: CASSQDVAGGPNEQFF